This T cell receptor (beta chain) was identified in a study of shared T cell receptors in the human thymus. V was trimmed by 6 bases and J by 4 bases, leaving 14 bases between them. This CDR3 region has 14 residues. The germline CDR1 and CDR2 sequences are SGHAT and FQNNGV. Clones were read by immunoSEQ multiplex PCR, and TCRdb kept only the in-frame ones, dropping some. The sample shows some 760,000 clones, 70% to 90% of them seen only once. This same sample was also part of a study on human thymus T cells. That source reports: The source of the thymus tissue was resections taken during corrective heart surgery. Among thymic and blood repertoires, usage of V and J genes appeared biased.

This sequence originates from a girl under three years old with a congenital heart defect. Sequenced input: thymocytes. The chain combines TRBV11-2 with TRBJ2-3; D remains ambiguous. CDR3 DNA: TGTGCCAGCAGGAGCCACTATCGGGCAGATACGCAGTATTTT. Translation gives CASRSHYRADTQYF.